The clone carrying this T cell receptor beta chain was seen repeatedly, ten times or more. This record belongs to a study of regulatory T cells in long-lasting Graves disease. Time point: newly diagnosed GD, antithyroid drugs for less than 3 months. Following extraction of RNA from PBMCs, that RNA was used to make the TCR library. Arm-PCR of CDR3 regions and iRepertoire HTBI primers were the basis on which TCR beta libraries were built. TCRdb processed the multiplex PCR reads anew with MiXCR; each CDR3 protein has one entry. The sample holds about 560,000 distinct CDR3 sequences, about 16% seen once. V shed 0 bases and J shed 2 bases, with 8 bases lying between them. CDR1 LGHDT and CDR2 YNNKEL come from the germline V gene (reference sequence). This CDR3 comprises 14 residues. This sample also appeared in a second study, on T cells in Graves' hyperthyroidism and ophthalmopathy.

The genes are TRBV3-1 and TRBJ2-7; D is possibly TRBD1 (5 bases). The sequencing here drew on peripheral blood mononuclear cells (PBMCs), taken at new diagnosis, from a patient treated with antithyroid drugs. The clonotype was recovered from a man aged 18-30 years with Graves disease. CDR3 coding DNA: TGTGCCAGCAGCCAAGATCGACAGACCTACGAGCAGTACTTC. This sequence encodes CASSQDRQTYEQYF.